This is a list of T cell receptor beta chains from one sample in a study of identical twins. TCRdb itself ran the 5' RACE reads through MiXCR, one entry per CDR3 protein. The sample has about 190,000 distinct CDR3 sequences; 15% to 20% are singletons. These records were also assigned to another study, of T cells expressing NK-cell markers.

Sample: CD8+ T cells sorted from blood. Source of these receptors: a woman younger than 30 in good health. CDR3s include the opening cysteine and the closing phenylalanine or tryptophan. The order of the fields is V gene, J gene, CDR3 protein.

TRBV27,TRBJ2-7,CASSYTGGPGYEQYF
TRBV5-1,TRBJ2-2,CASGAGPGELFF
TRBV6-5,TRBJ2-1,CASRYRFLENEQFF
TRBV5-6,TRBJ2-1,CASSLGQGEQFF
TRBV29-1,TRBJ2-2,CSVEWGSTGELFF
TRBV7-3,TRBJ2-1,CTFSPLMATQRSYNEQFF
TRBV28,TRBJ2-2,CASSFTLGELFF
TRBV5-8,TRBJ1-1,CASFAGTEAFF
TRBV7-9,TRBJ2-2,CASSPRDRTVGELFF
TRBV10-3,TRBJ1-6,CAISESENRGDSPLHF
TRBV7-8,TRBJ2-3,CASSLIFRTATDTQYF
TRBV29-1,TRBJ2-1,CSVEGTSSDNEQFF
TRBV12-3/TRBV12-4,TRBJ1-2,CASSFASDYGYTF
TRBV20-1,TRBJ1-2,CSARDPDSVYYGYTF
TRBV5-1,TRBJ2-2,CASLDPAGELFF
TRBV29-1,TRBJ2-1,CSVVPSGMANEQFF
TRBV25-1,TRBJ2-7,CASSELRVGGTSGFYYEQYF
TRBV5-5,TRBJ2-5,CASSFRLAGQETQYF
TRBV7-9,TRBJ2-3,CASSSPLAGDRDTQYF
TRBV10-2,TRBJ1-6,CASWGHGNSPLHF
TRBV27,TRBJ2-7,CASSYRGNSYEQYF
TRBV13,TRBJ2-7,CASSSGRSEQYF
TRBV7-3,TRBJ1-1,CASSLDKNTEAFF
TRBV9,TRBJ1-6,CASTTRDPGSPLHF
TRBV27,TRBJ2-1,CASSVVAGLSYNEQFF
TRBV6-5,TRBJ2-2,CASSYSPRGGGELFF
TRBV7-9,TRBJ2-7,CASSVETAYEQYF
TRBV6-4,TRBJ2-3,CASSDEGGGRADTQYF
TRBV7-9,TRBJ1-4,CASSSEGPRGGKLFF
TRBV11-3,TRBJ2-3,CASSPRTSGGTDTQYF
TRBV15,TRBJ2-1,CATSRDRLAGTHPSYNEQFF
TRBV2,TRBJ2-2,CASTEGAGELFF
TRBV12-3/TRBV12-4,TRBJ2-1,CASTRRLEGNEQFF
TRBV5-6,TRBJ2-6,CASSLDSGANVLTF
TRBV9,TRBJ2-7,CASSVEGQGNYEQYF
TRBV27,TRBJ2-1,CASSLAGREQFF
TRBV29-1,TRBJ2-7,CSVARDSAYEQYF
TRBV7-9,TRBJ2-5,CASSLVSAGQETQYF
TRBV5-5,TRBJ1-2,CASSLPGQPNYGYTF
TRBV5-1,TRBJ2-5,CASSTGLARQETQYF
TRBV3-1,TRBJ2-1,CASSQEAYNEQFF
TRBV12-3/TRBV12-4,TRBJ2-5,CASRPEGAAQETQYF
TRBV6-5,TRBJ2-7,CASSYNTGYGQYF
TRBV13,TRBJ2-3,CASSSLSGITDTQYF
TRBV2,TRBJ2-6,CASSLGQGGDGANVLTF
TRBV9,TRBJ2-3,CASSDQRGGARTDTQYF
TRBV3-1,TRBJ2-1,CASSQYTGTGDNEQFF
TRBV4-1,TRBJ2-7,CASSLEGTAYEQYF